This passage covers 12 T cell receptor beta chains from one sample sequenced in a study of neoadjuvant nivolumab and ipilimumab in lung cancer. The assay was immunoSEQ multiplex PCR, and TCRdb's table has in-frame clones only and misses some. Of 15,000 to 20,000 clones in the sample, approximately 76% were seen once. The input for sequencing was tumor tissue, taken after neoadjuvant nivolumab, alone or with ipilimumab, at or shortly before surgery. The source is an adult with non-small cell lung cancer.

This chain joins TRBV7-2 and TRBJ1-6; 7 positions match TRBD1. The CDR3 spans 14 residues. CDR1 is SGHTA, CDR2 FQGNSA, per germline. V lost 3 bases, J lost 6 bases, and 2 bases stayed unmatched. This CDR3 is CASSFTGVNSPLHF. The CDR3 nucleotides read TGTGCCAGCAGCTTTACAGGGGTTAATTCACCCCTCCACTTT.

V gene TRBV9 combines with J gene TRBJ1-2; D is undetermined. V was trimmed by 3 bases and J by 6 bases, leaving 15 bases between them. The CDR3 sequence is 14 residues long. The germline gives CDR1 SGDLS, CDR2 YYNGEE. CDR3 coding DNA: TGTGCCAGCAGCGAAGTAGGTGTGGGTGATGGCTACACCTTC. Encoded protein: CASSEVGVGDGYTF.

In this sample, this clone turned up once. The chain carries TRBV7-3 and TRBJ2-1, with D possibly TRBD2 on 7 matching bases. CDR3 length equals 15 residues. CDR1 is SGHTA and CDR2 is FQGTGA in the germline V gene. V was pared by 5 bases and J by 4 bases, with 15 bases between. The CDR3, as DNA: TGTGCCAGCAGCCCTGGGGGGGCGGTTTACAATGAGCAGTTCTTC. Its translation is CASSPGGAVYNEQFF.

This chain links TRBV5-1 with TRBJ1-1; no reliable D call. CDR3 length: 15 amino acids. Trimming stripped 1 base from V and 0 bases from J, with 10 bases between. Per the germline V gene, CDR1 is SGHRS and CDR2 is YFSETQ. The CDR3, as DNA: TGCGCCAGCAGCTTGTCGAGCCAGGTGAACACTGAAGCTTTCTTT. Its protein is CASSLSSQVNTEAFF.

J is TRBJ2-5 and V is TRBV14, with 8 bases aligning to TRBD1. Germline loops: CDR1 SGHDN, CDR2 FVKESK. This CDR3 comprises 14 residues. V lost 5 bases, J lost 4 bases, and 6 bases stayed unmatched. This CDR3 is CASSEDRVRETQYF. The CDR3 DNA reads as TGTGCCAGCAGCGAGGACAGGGTTCGAGAGACCCAGTACTTC.

This chain connects TRBV5-4 to TRBJ2-3; D is perhaps TRBD1 (5 bases). The CDR3 has 14 amino acids. V lost 0 bases and J lost 0, with 5 bases in between. Germline lookup yields CDR1 SGHNT and CDR2 YYREEE (reference sequence). CDR3 in amino acids: CASSLDRSTDTQYF. The CDR3 DNA reads TGTGCCAGCAGCTTGGACAGGAGCACAGATACGCAGTATTTT.

This clone was seen a handful of times. The chain uses TRBV7-8 and TRBJ2-3; 16 bases agree with TRBD2. The CDR3 has 17 residues. J was trimmed by 3 bases and V by 3 bases; bases with no gene match: 3. The V gene's germline CDR1 is SGHVS and CDR2 FQNEAQ. Here the CDR3 reads CASSLGLAGGPTDTQYF. CDR3 nucleotide sequence: TGTGCCAGCAGCTTGGGACTAGCGGGGGGGCCAACAGATACGCAGTATTTT.

The rearrangement joins TRBV14 to TRBJ1-2; D is undetermined. Germline values: CDR1 SGHDN, CDR2 FVKESK. The germline V and J ends were trimmed by 4 bases and 4 bases, with 7 bases remaining between them. The CDR3 is 12 residues long. The CDR3 sequence is CASSPPSYGYTF. For the CDR3, the DNA is TGTGCCAGCAGCCCGCCCAGCTATGGCTACACCTTC.

The V gene is TRBV6-1, the J gene TRBJ2-5, with 14 positions matching TRBD2. V lost 4 bases to trimming and J lost 7 bases; unmatched junction nucleotides: 8. CDR1 and CDR2 from the germline V gene are MNHNS and SASEGT. There are 16 residues in the CDR3. CDR3 DNA sequence: TGTGCCAGCAGTGGGACTAGCGGGGGGAGCTTCGGGACCCAGTACTTC. Translating gives CASSGTSGGSFGTQYF.

This rearrangement joins TRBV5-1 to TRBJ1-4, with TRBD1 matching 8 bases. J gave up 4 bases and V 4 bases, and 15 bases lay outside the gene matches. CDR1 SGHRS and CDR2 YFSETQ come from the germline V gene. This CDR3 contains 18 residues. The CDR3 DNA sequence: TGCGCCAGCAGCATGCCCGTGGGGCAGGACAGGGATAATGAAAAACTGTTTTTT. Translation gives CASSMPVGQDRDNEKLFF.

This rearrangement joins TRBV11-2 to TRBJ2-7, with unresolved D. Germline V gene lookup returns CDR1 SGHAT and CDR2 FQNNGV. Trimming took off 0 bases at V and 2 bases at J, with 8 bases between the two ends. The CDR3 is 14 residues long. The CDR3 sequence: CASSLDGVTYEQYF. CDR3 DNA: TGTGCCAGCAGCTTAGATGGGGTGACCTACGAGCAGTACTTC.

The chain recombines TRBV27 with TRBJ1-2, with D possibly matching TRBD1 (6 bases). The CDR3 spans 15 residues. Germline V gene data show CDR1 as MNHEY and CDR2 as SMNVEV (reference sequence). The ends were cut back, 5 bases at V and 6 bases at J, with 19 bases in the middle. The DNA of the CDR3 is TGTGCCAGCAGTCCACGGCGTGGGGGCTTAGATGGCTACACCTTC. This encodes CASSPRRGGLDGYTF.